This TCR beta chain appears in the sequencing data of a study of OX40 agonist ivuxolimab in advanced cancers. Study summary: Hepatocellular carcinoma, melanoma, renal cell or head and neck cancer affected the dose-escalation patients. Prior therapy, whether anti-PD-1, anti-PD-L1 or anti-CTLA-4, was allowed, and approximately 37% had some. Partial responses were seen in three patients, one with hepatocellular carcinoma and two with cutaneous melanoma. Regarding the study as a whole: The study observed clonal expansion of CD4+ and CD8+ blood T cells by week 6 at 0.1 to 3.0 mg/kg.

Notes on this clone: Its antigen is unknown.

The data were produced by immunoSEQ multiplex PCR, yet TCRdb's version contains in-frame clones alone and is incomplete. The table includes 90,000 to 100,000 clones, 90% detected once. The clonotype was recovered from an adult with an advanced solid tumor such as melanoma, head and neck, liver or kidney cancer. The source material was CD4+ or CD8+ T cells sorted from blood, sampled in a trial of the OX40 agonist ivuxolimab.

The chain's CDR3 is CASSLTATSTGELFF. DNA for the CDR3: TGTGCCAGCAGCTTAACTGCTACCAGCACCGGGGAGCTGTTTTTT. The V gene is TRBV7-6, the J gene TRBJ2-2; unclear D gene. This CDR3 has 15 residues. Germline CDR1 is SGHVS and CDR2 is FNYEAQ. V shed 2 bases and J shed 4 bases, with 11 bases lying between them.